Below, one T cell receptor (beta chain) is given with its context. Its antigen is still unknown. This record comes from a study of lymphopenia after photon versus proton radiotherapy. General observations from the study: Under photons, naive T cells and diversity fell while effector/memory populations rose. Oligoclonal CD8+ Temra expansion after nadir drove photon patients' diversity drop. Post-nadir TCR diversity decline inversely tracked overall survival among those who died. Authors raise, but do not show, better survival with proton therapy.

CDR1 and CDR2 (germline): LNHNV, YYDKDF (reference sequence). This CDR3 is built from 14 residues. Trimming at V came to 7 bases and at J to 4 bases, leaving 7 bases not matched to a gene. TCRdb's copy holds only in-frame clones and misses some; the assay was immunoSEQ multiplex PCR. The table records over 55,000 clones, about nine tenths of them present only once. The clonotype was recovered from a man older than 75 with esophageal cancer. The rearrangement links TRBV15 to TRBJ2-7; TRBD1 aligns across 10 bases. The sequencing used peripheral blood, collected from a patient treated with proton-based radiotherapy. The CDR3 coding sequence is TGTGCCACCAACCCGGGACAGGGGTATTACGAGCAGTACTTC. Its translation is CATNPGQGYYEQYF.